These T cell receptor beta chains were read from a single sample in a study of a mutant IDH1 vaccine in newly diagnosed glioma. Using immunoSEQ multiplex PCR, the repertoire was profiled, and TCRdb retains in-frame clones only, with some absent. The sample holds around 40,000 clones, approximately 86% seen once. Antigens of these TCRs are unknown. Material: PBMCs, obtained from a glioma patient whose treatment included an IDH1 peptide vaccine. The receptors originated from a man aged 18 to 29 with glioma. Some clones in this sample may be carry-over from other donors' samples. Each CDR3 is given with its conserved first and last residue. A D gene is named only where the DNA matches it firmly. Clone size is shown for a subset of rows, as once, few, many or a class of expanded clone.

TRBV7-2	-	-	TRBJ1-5	CASSSPGYNQPQHF	TGTGCCAGCAGCTCACCGGGATACAATCAGCCCCAGCATTTT
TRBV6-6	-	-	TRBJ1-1	CASSYGGRAGTEAFF	TGTGCCAGCAGTTACGGAGGCAGGGCGGGCACTGAAGCTTTCTTT
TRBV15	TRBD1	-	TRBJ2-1	CATSRGGGRDYNEQFF	TGTGCCACCAGCAGAGGAGGGGGCAGGGACTACAATGAGCAGTTCTTC
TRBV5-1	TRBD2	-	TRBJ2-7	CASSLVGTSGIEQYF	TGCGCCAGCAGCTTGGTCGGGACTAGCGGTATCGAGCAGTACTTC
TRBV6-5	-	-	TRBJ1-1	CASSYGGMNTEAFF	TGTGCCAGCAGTTACGGGGGGATGAACACTGAAGCTTTCTTT
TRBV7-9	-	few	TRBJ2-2	CASSPDTGELFF	TGTGCCAGCAGCCCAGACACCGGGGAGCTGTTTTTT
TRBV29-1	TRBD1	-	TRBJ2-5	CSGQGQAETQYF	TGCAGCGGCCAAGGACAGGCAGAGACCCAGTACTTC
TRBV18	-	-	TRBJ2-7	CASSPTSIKSYEQYF	TGTGCCAGCTCACCAACGAGTATTAAGTCCTACGAGCAGTACTTC
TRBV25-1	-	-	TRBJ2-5	CASSDVGFGQETQYF	TGTGCCAGCAGTGATGTAGGGTTCGGACAAGAGACCCAGTACTTC
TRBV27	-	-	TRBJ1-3	CASSLDPYHFPSGNTIYF	TGTGCCAGCAGTTTAGACCCATACCACTTTCCATCTGGAAACACCATATATTTT
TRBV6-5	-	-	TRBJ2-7	CASSLGGASYEQYF	TGTGCCAGCAGTCTTGGAGGGGCCTCCTACGAGCAGTACTTC
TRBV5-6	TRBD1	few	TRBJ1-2	CASSLGQGSFGYTF	TGTGCCAGCAGCTTGGGACAGGGGTCTTTTGGCTACACCTTC
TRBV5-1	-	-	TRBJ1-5	CASSRAGGNQPQHF	TGCGCCAGCAGCCGCGCGGGTGGCAATCAGCCCCAGCATTTT
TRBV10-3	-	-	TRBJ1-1	CAISELGNRENTEAFF	TGTGCCATCAGTGAGTTGGGGAACAGGGAGAACACTGAAGCTTTCTTT
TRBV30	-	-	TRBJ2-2	CAWAIGGSGELFF	TGTGCCTGGGCCATCGGTGGCTCCGGGGAGCTGTTTTTT
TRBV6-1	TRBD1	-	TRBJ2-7	CASSEGQAYEQYF	TGTGCCAGCAGTGAGGGACAGGCCTACGAGCAGTACTTC
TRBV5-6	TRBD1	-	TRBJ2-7	CASSPTRQGNSYEQYF	TGTGCCAGCAGCCCTACCCGACAGGGCAACTCCTACGAGCAGTACTTC
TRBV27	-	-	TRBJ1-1	CASSLFLRGGTEAFF	TGTGCCAGCAGTTTATTTCTCCGCGGGGGCACTGAAGCTTTCTTT
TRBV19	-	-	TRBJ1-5	CASLSLYSNQPQHF	TGTGCCAGTCTGAGCTTGTATAGCAATCAGCCCCAGCATTTT
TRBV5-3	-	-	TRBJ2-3	CARSLSGTDTQYF	TGTGCCAGAAGCTTGTCTGGCACAGATACGCAGTATTTT
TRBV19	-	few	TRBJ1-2	CASSTDGTLGYTF	TGTGCCAGTAGTACCGACGGGACATTGGGCTACACCTTC
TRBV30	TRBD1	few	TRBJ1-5	CAWSWDRGNQPQHF	TGTGCCTGGAGTTGGGACAGGGGTAATCAGCCCCAGCATTTT
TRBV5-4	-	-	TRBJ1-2	CASSLDTRSYTF	TGTGCCAGCAGCTTGGACACCCGAAGCTACACCTTC
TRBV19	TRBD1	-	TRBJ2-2	CASSLDRGRTGELFF	TGTGCCAGTAGTCTGGACAGGGGGCGGACCGGGGAGCTGTTTTTT
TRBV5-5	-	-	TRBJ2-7	CASSLGSGQSYEQYF	TGTGCCAGCAGCTTGGGGTCGGGACAAAGTTACGAGCAGTACTTC
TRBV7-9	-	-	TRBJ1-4	CASSLVIATNEKLFF	TGTGCCAGCAGCTTAGTGATAGCAACTAATGAAAAACTGTTTTTT
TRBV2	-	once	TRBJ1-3	CASSMSGSGNTIYF	TGTGCCAGCAGTATGAGTGGCTCTGGAAACACCATATATTTT
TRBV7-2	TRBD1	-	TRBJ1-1	CASSLGDSAQGFNTEAFF	TGTGCCAGCAGCTTAGGGGACAGCGCCCAAGGGTTCAACACTGAAGCTTTCTTT
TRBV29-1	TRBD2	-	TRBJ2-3	CSVEGGGMTDTQYF	TGCAGCGTTGAAGGCGGGGGGATGACAGATACGCAGTATTTT
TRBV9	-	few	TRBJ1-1	CASSTSDTAGAFF	TGTGCCAGCAGCACTTCGGACACAGCGGGAGCTTTCTTT
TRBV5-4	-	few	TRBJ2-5	CASSAPIGETQYF	TGTGCCAGCAGCGCCCCGATCGGGGAGACCCAGTACTTC
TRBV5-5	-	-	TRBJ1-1	CASSLLTHTEAFF	TGTGCCAGCAGCTTACTCACTCACACTGAAGCTTTCTTT
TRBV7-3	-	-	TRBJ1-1	CASSFRGGTEAFF	TGTGCCAGCAGCTTCCGTGGCGGGACTGAAGCTTTCTTT